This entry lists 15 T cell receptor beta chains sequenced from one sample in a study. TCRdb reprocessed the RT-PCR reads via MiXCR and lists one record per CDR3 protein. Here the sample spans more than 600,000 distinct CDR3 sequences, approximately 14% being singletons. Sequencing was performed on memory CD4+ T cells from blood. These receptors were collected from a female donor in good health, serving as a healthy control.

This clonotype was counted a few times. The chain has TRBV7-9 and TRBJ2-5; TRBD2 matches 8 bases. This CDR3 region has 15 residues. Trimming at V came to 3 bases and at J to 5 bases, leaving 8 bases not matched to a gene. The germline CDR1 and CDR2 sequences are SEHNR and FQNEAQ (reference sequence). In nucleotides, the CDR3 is TGTGCCAGCAGCTTGGAACCCCCGGGAGGGGAGACCCAGTACTTC. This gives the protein CASSLEPPGGETQYF.

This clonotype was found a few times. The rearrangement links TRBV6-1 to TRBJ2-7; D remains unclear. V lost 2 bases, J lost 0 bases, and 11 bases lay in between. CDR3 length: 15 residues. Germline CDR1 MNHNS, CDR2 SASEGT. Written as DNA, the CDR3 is TGTGCCAGCAGTGAAAAGAGGCGGAGCTCCTACGAGCAGTACTTC. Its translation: CASSEKRRSSYEQYF.

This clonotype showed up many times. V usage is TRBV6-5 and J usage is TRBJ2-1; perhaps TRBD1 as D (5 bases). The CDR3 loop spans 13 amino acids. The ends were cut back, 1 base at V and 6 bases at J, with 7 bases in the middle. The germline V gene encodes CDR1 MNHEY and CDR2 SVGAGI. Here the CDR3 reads CASSYYQGNEQFF. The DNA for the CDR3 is TGTGCCAGCAGTTACTACCAGGGCAATGAGCAGTTCTTC.

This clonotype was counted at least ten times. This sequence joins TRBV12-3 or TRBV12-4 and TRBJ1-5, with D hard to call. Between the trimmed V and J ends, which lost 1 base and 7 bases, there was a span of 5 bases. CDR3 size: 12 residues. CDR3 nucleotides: TGTGCCAGCAGTTTAGGCGGGCAGCCCCAGCATTTT. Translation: CASSLGGQPQHF.

The CDR3 here is CASSSPTRPYTDTQYF. Written as DNA, the CDR3 is TGTGCCAGCAGTTCCCCGACTAGACCTTACACAGATACGCAGTATTTT. The chain carries TRBV28 and TRBJ2-3; D possibly corresponds to TRBD2 (6 bases). This CDR3 is built from 16 residues. Per the germline V gene, CDR1 is MDHEN and CDR2 is SYDVKM. Trimming took 4 bases from V and 2 from J, leaving 16 bases between them.

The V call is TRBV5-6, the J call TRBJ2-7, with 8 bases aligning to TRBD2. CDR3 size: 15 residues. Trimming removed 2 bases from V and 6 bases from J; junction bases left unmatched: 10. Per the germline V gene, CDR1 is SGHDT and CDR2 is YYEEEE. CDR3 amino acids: CASSLGLARALEQYF. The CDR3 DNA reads TGTGCCAGCAGCTTAGGACTAGCAAGGGCTCTCGAGCAGTACTTC.

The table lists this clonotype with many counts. CDR3 residues: CASRPQRGGGETQYF. The CDR3 bases are TGTGCCAGCCGCCCACAGCGGGGAGGGGGAGAGACCCAGTACTTC. V is TRBV12-3 or TRBV12-4 and J is TRBJ2-5, with a tentative D call TRBD2 (7 bases). The CDR3 runs 15 residues. The V gene lost 8 bases and the J gene lost 4 bases, with 20 bases spanning the gap.

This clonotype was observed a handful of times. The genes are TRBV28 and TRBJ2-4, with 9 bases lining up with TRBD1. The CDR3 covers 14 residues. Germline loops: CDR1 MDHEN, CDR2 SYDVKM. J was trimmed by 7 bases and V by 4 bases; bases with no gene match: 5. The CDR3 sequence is CASSSGQGWNIQYF. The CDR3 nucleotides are TGTGCCAGCAGTTCCGGACAGGGGTGGAACATTCAGTACTTC.

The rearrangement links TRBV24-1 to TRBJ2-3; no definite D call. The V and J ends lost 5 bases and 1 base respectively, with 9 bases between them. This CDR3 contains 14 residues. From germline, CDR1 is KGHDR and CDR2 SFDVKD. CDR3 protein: CATSVGHRTDTQYF. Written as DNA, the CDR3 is TGTGCCACCAGTGTTGGCCATCGCACAGATACGCAGTATTTT.

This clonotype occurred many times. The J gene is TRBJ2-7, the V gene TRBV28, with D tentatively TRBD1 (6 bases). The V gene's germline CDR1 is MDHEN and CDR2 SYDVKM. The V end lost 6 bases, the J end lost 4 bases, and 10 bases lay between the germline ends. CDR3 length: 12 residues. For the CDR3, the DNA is TGTGCCAGCAGACAGGGACAATACGAGCAGTACTTC. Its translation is CASRQGQYEQYF.

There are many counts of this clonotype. The CDR3 coding sequence is TGTGCCAGCAGGAGGACCTCGGGGAGGGTCACCGGGGAGCTGTTTTTT. It codes for CASRRTSGRVTGELFF. The chain employs TRBV6-5 and TRBJ2-2; 7 bases match TRBD2. The germline gives CDR1 MNHEY, CDR2 SVGAGI. The CDR3 runs 16 residues. The ends lost 6 bases at V and 4 bases at J; junction bases unmatched: 11.

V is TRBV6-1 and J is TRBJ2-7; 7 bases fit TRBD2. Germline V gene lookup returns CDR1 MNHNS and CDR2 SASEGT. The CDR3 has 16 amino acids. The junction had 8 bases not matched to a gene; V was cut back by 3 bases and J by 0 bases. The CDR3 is CASSDPGTTRSYEQYF. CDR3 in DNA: TGTGCCAGCAGTGATCCCGGGACTACCCGCTCCTACGAGCAGTACTTC.

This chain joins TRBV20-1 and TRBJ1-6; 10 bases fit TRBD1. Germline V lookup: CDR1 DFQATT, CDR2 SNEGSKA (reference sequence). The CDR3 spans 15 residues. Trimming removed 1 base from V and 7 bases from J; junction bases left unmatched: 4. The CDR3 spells CSARGRQGANSPLHF. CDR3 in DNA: TGCAGTGCTAGAGGCCGACAGGGGGCGAATTCACCCCTCCACTTT.

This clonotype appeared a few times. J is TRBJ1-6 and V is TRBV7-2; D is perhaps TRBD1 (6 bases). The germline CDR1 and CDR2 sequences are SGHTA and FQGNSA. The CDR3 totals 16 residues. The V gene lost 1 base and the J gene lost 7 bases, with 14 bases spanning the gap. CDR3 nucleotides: TGTGCCAGCAGCTTAGTTTGGGGGGCCGGCAATTCACCCCTCCACTTT. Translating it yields CASSLVWGAGNSPLHF.

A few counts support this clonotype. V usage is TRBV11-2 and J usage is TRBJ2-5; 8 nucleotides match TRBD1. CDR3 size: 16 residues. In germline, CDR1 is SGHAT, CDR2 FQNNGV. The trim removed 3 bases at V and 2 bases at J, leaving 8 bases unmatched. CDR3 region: CASSLGFGTGQETQYF. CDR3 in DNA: TGTGCCAGCAGCTTGGGATTCGGGACAGGACAAGAGACCCAGTACTTC.